What follows is one TCR beta chain and its context. The CDR3 contains 15 residues. The J segment lost 4 bases and the V segment lost 5 bases, leaving 5 bases of the junction unmatched. The germline gives CDR1 SGHVS, CDR2 FQNEAQ. 60 Vbeta and 13 Jbeta primers were used in PCR. Clones were read by immunoSEQ multiplex PCR, and TCRdb kept only the in-frame ones, dropping some. The repertoire holds 130,000 or so clones, with around 90% as singletons. This sample is part of a study of cytomegalovirus exposure and HLA in healthy donors. The sample consisted of PBMCs. This clonotype was sampled from a woman in her forties in good health and CMV-seronegative. The rearrangement uses TRBV7-8 and TRBJ2-7; TRBD2 matches 13 bases. CDR3 sequence reads: CASSPGLAGTYEQYF. CDR3 coding DNA: TGTGCCAGCAGCCCGGGACTAGCGGGAACTTACGAGCAGTACTTC.